The next 11 T cell receptor beta chains were all read from a single sample in a study of blood T cell repertoires in COVID-19. Assay used: immunoSEQ multiplex PCR; TCRdb lists only in-frame clones, some missing. The data contain approximately 300,000 clones, around 80% of them singletons. Sequenced input: peripheral blood. The receptors were gathered from a woman between 45 and 60 years old with acute or convalescent COVID-19.

V usage is TRBV6-5 and J usage is TRBJ1-1; 7 bases align to TRBD1. CDR3 length: 13 residues. Germline CDR1 is MNHEY and CDR2 is SVGAGI. V dropped 6 bases and J dropped 6; count of bases not matched to a gene: 7. CDR3 sequence: CASRNPGTAEAFF. CDR3 nucleotides: TGTGCCAGCAGGAATCCGGGGACAGCTGAAGCTTTCTTT.

This rearrangement joins TRBV4-2 to TRBJ2-1, with D possibly matching TRBD2 (6 bases). Germline CDR1 reads LGHNA; CDR2 reads YNFKEQ. Trimming pared 2 bases from V and 0 bases from J, leaving 8 bases between. This CDR3 has 15 residues. The CDR3: CASSQLARSYNEQFF. The CDR3 DNA reads TGTGCCAGCAGCCAACTAGCGCGCTCCTACAATGAGCAGTTCTTC.

The chain is built from TRBV30 and TRBJ2-5, with 8 bases identical to TRBD2. Germline V gives CDR1 GTSNPN, CDR2 SVGIG (reference sequence). The CDR3 totals 13 residues. The V gene end was trimmed by 7 bases and the J gene end by 4 bases; junction bases not matched to a gene: 8. CDR3 sequence reads: CAFTGGARETQYF. CDR3 bases: TGTGCCTTCACCGGGGGGGCCCGAGAGACCCAGTACTTC.

The chain recombines TRBV28 with TRBJ2-2; D is unclear. V was pared by 2 bases and J by 2 bases, with 12 bases between. This CDR3 comprises 16 residues. CDR1 is MDHEN, CDR2 SYDVKM, per germline. The CDR3 sequence is CASSLTAAFNTGELFF. The CDR3 DNA follows: TGTGCCAGCAGTTTAACAGCAGCTTTTAACACCGGGGAGCTGTTTTTT.

The J gene is TRBJ2-1, the V gene TRBV7-9; D may be TRBD1 (5 bases). Deletions cut 9 bases from V and 5 bases from J, with 14 bases between. The CDR3 covers 13 residues. Germline values: CDR1 SEHNR, CDR2 FQNEAQ (reference sequence). The CDR3 here is CASDPKGDNEQFF. The CDR3 region has the DNA TGTGCCAGTGATCCCAAAGGGGACAATGAGCAGTTCTTC.

A few counts support this clone. The gene calls are TRBV9 and TRBJ2-6; 11 nucleotides align to TRBD1. This CDR3 has 20 amino acids. V lost 3 bases to trimming and J lost 1 base; unmatched junction nucleotides: 12. CDR1 is SGDLS, CDR2 YYNGEE, per germline. In DNA, the CDR3 is TGTGCCAGCAGCGAGAGGTGGGACAGGGGGTATTTTTCTGGGGCCAACGTCCTGACTTTC. It is translated as CASSERWDRGYFSGANVLTF.

This clone showed up just once. The chain employs TRBV6-5 and TRBJ1-2, with D uncertain. Trimming took off 7 bases at V and 4 bases at J, with 19 bases between the two ends. The CDR3 sequence is 15 residues long. Germline assignment: CDR1 MNHEY and CDR2 SVGAGI. The CDR3 protein is CASTPPPLAGYGYTF. CDR3 bases: TGTGCCAGCACCCCACCCCCGCTAGCGGGCTATGGCTACACCTTC.

This rearrangement joins TRBV6-6 to TRBJ2-7, with 9 bases aligning to TRBD1. With 6 bases clipped from V and 5 bases from J, the junction kept 5 bases outside the gene matches. The CDR3 is made up of 13 amino acids. Germline V gene sequence: CDR1 MNHNY, CDR2 SVGAGI (reference sequence). CDR3: CASRSGQGHEQYF. For the CDR3, the DNA is TGTGCCAGCAGGTCGGGACAGGGCCACGAGCAGTACTTC.

The rearrangement uses TRBV7-3 and TRBJ2-2; D is perhaps TRBD1 (5 bases). Trimming shortened V by 4 bases and J by 7 bases, and 13 bases separated the two germline ends. The CDR3 totals 14 residues. Looked up from germline, CDR1 is SGHTA and CDR2 is FQGTGA. The CDR3, as DNA: TGTGCCAGCAGCTCCCCAGGGAACGGCGGGGAGCTGTTTTTT. Translation: CASSSPGNGGELFF.

The rearrangement joins TRBV12-3 or TRBV12-4 to TRBJ2-5; a possible D gene is TRBD2 (5 bases). The CDR3 has 12 residues. V was trimmed by 5 bases and J by 5 bases, leaving 9 bases between them. This chain's CDR3 is CASSEGLETQYF. CDR3 sequence (DNA): TGTGCCAGCAGTGAGGGTTTGGAGACCCAGTACTTC.

J is TRBJ2-5 and V is TRBV7-9, with 14 bases aligning to TRBD2. V trimming: 3 bases; J trimming: 5 bases; junction bases outside the gene matches: 5. Germline V gene sequence: CDR1 SEHNR, CDR2 FQNEAQ (reference sequence). CDR3 length equals 16 residues. This CDR3 is CASSFPGLAGEETQYF. CDR3 bases: TGTGCCAGCAGCTTTCCGGGACTAGCGGGAGAGGAGACCCAGTACTTC. Together with reference TRBV7-9 and TRBJ2-5, the CDR3 gives the full variable domain: DTGVSQNPRHKITKRGQNVTFRCDPISEHNRLYWYRQTLGQGPEFLTYFQNEAQLEKSRLLSDRFSAERPKGSFSTLEIQRTEQGDSAMYLCASSFPGLAGEETQYFGPGTRLLVL.